This T cell receptor beta chain was observed in a study of PD-L1 blockade in urothelial cancer. Study-wide context: Bladder-origin urothelial cancer in males described about 85% of the roughly 29 patients. Blood was analyzed 3 weeks (second dose) and 6 weeks after treatment start. Per blood sample, T cells had a median of roughly 150,000.

Method: immunoSEQ multiplex PCR; TCRdb's copy keeps in-frame clones and lacks some. The sample holds tens of thousands of clones, approximately 87% seen once. The time point: pretreatment peripheral blood. Urothelial carcinoma, locally advanced or metastatic, affected the patients. CDR3 size: 15 residues. Trimming took 6 bases from V and 0 from J, leaving 14 bases between them. The germline V gene encodes CDR1 KGHSH and CDR2 LQKENI. This chain connects TRBV18 to TRBJ1-2; D not certain. The clonotype was recovered from a man in his sixties or seventies with urothelial cancer. Material: PBMCs, obtained around atezolizumab (anti-PD-L1) treatment. CDR3 sequence: CASSTAGLANYGYTF. CDR3 DNA sequence: TGTGCCAGCTCCACTGCGGGGTTAGCTAACTATGGCTACACCTTC.